The present TCR beta chain was sequenced within a study of T cell repertoires in cytomegalovirus infection. With respect to this clonotype: Its antigen is not known.

TCRdb reanalysed the reads using MiXCR and keeps one entry per CDR3 protein. This sample has about half a million distinct CDR3 sequences, with more than 40% found just once. V was clipped by 0 bases and J by 3 bases, with 16 bases between them. The CDR3 has 17 amino acids. Germline lookup yields CDR1 SGHDT and CDR2 YYEEEE. The TCR was taken from a human donor in good health (CMV status not recorded). Some clones in this sample may be carry-over from other donors' samples. V gene TRBV5-6 combines with J gene TRBJ1-3, with no clear D. This specimen was cultured PBMCs, taken from culture after CMV antigen stimulation. CDR3 sequence: CASSLVGIPRRGNTIYF. For the CDR3, the DNA is TGTGCCAGCAGCTTGGTCGGTATCCCCAGGCGTGGAAACACCATATATTTT. Full variable domain (missing parts from reference TRBV5-6 and TRBJ1-3): DAGVTQSPTHLIKTRGQQVTLRCSPKSGHDTVSWYQQALGQGPQFIFQYYEEEERQRGNFPDRFSGHQFPNYSSELNVNALLLGDSALYLCASSLVGIPRRGNTIYFGEGSWLTVV.